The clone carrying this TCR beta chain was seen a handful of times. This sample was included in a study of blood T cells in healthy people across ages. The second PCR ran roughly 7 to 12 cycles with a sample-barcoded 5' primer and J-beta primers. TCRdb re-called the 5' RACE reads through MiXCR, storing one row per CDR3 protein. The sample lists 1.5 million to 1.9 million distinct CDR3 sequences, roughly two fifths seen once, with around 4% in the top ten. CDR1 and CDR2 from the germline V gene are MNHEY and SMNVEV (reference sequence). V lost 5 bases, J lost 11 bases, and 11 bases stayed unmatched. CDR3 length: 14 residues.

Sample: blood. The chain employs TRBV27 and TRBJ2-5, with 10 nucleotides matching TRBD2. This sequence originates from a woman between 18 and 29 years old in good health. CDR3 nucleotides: TGTGCCAGCAGTCAAGTCACTAGCGGGGCCCTTCAGTACTTC. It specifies CASSQVTSGALQYF.